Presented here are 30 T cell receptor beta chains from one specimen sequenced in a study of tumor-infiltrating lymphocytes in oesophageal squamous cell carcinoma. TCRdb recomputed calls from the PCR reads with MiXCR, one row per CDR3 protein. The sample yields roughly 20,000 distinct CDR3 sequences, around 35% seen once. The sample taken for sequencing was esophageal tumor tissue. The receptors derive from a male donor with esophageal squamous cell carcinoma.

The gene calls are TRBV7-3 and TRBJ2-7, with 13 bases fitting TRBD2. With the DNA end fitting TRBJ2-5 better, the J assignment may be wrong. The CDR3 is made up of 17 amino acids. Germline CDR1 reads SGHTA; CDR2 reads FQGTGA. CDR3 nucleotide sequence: TGTGCCAGCAGCCTCCACAGGACTAGCGGGGGAACCGGGACCCAGTACTTC. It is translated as CASSLHRTSGGTGTQYF.

The CDR3 nucleotides are TGTGCCAGCAGCTTAGTAGGTATGGCGCAGTTCTTC. Translated, it gives CASSLVGMAQFF. The chain carries TRBV7-2 and TRBJ2-1; D not resolved. The V gene lost 1 base and the J gene lost 12 bases, with 10 bases spanning the gap. Germline V lookup: CDR1 SGHTA, CDR2 FQGNSA. The CDR3 has 12 amino acids. The full variable domain, completed using reference TRBV7-2 and TRBJ2-1, is GAGVSQSPSNKVTEKGKDVELRCDPISGHTALYWYRQSLGQGLEFLIYFQGNSAPDKSGLPSDRFSAERTGGSVSTLTIQRTQQEDSAVYLCASSLVGMAQFFGPGTRLTVL.

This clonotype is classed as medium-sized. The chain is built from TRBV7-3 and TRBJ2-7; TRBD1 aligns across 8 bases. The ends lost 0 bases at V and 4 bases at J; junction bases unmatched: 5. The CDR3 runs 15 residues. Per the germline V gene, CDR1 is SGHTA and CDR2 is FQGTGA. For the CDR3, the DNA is TGTGCCAGCAGCTTAACGGCAGGGGGCGGTTACGAGCAGTACTTC. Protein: CASSLTAGGGYEQYF. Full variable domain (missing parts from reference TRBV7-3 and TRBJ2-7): GAGVSQTPSNKVTEKGKYVELRCDPISGHTALYWYRQSLGQGPEFLIYFQGTGAADDSGLPNDRFFAVRPEGSVSTLKIQRTERGDSAVYLCASSLTAGGGYEQYFGPGTRLTVT.

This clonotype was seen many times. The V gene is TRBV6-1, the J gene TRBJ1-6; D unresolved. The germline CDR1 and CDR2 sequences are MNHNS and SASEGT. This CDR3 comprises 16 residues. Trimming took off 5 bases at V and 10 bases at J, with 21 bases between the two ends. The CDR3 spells CASSSAGFSAGSPLHF. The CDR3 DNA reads TGTGCCAGCAGTTCCGCAGGTTTCAGCGCGGGGTCACCCCTCCACTTT.

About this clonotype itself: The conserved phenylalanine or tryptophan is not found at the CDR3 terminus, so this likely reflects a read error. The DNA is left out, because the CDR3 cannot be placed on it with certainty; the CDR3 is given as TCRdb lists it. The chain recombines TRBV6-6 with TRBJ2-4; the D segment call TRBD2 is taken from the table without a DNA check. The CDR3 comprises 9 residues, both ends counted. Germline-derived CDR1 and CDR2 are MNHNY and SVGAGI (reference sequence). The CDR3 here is CASSYRLTS.

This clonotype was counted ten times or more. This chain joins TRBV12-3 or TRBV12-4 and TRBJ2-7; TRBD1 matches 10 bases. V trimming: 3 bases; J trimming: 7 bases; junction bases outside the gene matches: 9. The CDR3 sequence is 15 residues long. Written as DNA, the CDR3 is TGTGCCAGCAGTTTCTTGCGGGACAGGGGAGAGGAGCAGTACTTC. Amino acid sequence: CASSFLRDRGEEQYF.

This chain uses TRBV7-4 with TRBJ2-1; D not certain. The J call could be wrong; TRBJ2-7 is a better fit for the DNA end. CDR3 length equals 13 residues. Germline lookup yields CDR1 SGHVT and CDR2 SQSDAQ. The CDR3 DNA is TGTGCCAGCAGCTTCAAGGACCACTACGAGCAGTACTTC. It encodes CASSFKDHYEQYF.

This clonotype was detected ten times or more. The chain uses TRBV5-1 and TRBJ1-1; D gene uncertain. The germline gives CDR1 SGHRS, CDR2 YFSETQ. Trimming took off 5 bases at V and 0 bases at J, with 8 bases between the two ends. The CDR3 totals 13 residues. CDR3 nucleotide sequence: TGCGCCAGCAGTGAGGTCTTGAACACTGAAGCTTTCTTT. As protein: CASSEVLNTEAFF.

Here the CDR3 reads CATYLAGDTEAFF. CDR3 DNA: TGTGCCACCTATCTCGCAGGGGACACTGAAGCTTTCTTT. The J gene is TRBJ1-1, the V gene TRBV28, with D possibly TRBD1 on 6 matching bases. Germline CDR1 is MDHEN and CDR2 is SYDVKM. V was cut by 10 bases and J by 3 bases, with 15 bases left in between. CDR3 size: 13 residues.

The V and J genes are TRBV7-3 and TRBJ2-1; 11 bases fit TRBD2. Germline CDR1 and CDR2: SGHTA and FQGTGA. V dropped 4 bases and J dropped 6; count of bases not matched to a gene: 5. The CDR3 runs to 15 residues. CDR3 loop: CASSSGTSGVNEQFF. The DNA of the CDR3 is TGTGCCAGCAGCTCCGGGACTAGCGGCGTCAATGAGCAGTTCTTC.

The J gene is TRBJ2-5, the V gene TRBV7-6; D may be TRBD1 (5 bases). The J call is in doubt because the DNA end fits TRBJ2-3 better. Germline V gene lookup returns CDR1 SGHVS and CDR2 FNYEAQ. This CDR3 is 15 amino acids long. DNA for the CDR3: TGTGCCAGCAGCTTAGTTACGACAGACCAAGAGACCCAGTATTTT. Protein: CASSLVTTDQETQYF.

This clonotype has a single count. The CDR3 DNA sequence: TGTGCCAGCAGCTTAAGCAGGTTCACAGATACGCAGTATTTT. Amino acids: CASSLSRFTDTQYF. The rearrangement links TRBV7-3 to TRBJ2-3, with unresolved D. CDR3 length: 14 residues. Trimming pared 1 base from V and 2 bases from J, leaving 7 bases between. Per the germline V gene, CDR1 is SGHTA and CDR2 is FQGTGA.

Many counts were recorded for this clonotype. The DNA for the CDR3 is TGTGCCAGCAGTTACGGGGTGGAACAGACCGGGGAGCTGTTTTTT. Amino acid sequence: CASSYGVEQTGELFF. The chain couples TRBV6-6 to TRBJ2-2; no clear D gene. CDR1 MNHNY and CDR2 SVGAGI come from the germline V gene (reference sequence). V was pared by 2 bases and J by 5 bases, with 12 bases between. This CDR3 has 15 residues.

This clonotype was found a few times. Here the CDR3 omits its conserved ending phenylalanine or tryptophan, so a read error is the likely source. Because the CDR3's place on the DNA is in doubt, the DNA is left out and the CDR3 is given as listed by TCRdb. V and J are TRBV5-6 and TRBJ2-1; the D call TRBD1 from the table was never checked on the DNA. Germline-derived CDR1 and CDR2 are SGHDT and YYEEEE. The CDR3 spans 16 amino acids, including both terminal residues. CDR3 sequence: CASSLILSTYEQYFGN.

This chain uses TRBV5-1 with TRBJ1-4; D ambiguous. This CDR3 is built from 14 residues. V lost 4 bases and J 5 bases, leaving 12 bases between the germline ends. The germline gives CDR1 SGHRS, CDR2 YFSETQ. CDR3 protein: CASSRDINNEKLFF. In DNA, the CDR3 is TGCGCCAGCAGCCGTGACATAAACAATGAAAAACTGTTTTTT.

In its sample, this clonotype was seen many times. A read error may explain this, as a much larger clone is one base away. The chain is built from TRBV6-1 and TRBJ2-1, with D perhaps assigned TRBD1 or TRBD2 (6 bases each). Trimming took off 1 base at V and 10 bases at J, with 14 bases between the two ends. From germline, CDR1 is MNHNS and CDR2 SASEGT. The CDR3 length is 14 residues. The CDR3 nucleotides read TGTGCCAGCAGTGAAGAGGGGGAGGCCTACGAGCAGTTCTTC. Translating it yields CASSEEGEAYEQFF.

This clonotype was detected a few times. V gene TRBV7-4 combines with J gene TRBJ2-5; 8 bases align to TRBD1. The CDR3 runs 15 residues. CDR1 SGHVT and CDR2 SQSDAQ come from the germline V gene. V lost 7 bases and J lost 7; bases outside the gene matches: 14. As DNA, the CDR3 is TGTGCCAGCACCCTGGGCCAGGGGGCTCTTTGGACCCAGTACTTC. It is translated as CASTLGQGALWTQYF.

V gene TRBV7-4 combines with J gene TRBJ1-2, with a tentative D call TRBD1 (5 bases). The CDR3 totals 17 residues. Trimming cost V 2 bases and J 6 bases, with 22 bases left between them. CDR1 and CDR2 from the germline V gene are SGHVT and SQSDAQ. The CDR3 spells CASSLRGRARTTDGYTF. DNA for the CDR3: TGTGCCAGCAGCTTAAGGGGCAGGGCCCGGACAACGGATGGCTACACCTTC.

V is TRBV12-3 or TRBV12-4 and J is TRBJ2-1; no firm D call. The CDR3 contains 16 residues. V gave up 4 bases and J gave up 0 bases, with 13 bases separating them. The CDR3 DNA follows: TGTGCCAGCAGTTGGTCCGGGCAGAGCTCCTACAATGAGCAGTTCTTC. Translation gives CASSWSGQSSYNEQFF.

CDR3 residues: CASSLAGTGIYEQYF. The CDR3 coding sequence is TGTGCCAGCAGCTTAGCCGGGACAGGGATCTACGAGCAGTACTTC. The chain employs TRBV7-2 and TRBJ2-1; TRBD1 matches at 9 bases. The DNA matches TRBJ2-7 better at its end, which makes the J call doubtful. This CDR3 is built from 15 residues. Germline V gives CDR1 SGHTA, CDR2 FQGNSA.

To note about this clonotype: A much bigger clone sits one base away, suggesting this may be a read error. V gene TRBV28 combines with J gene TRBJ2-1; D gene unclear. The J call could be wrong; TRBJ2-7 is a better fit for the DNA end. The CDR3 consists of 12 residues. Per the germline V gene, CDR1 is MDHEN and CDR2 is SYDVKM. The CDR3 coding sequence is TGTGCCAGCAGTCTAGTATCGGGTGAGCAGTACTTC. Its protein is CASSLVSGEQYF.

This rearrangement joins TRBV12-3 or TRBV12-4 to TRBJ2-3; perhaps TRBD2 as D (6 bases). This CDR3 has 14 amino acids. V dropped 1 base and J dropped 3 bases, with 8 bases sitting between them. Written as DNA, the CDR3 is TGTGCCAGCAGTTTAGGGCTAGCGACAGATACGCAGTATTTT. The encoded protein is CASSLGLATDTQYF.

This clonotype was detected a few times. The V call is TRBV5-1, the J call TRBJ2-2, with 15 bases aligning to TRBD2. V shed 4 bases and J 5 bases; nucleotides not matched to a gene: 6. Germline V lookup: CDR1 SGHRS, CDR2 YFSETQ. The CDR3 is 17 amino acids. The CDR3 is CASSPGLAGGLTGELFF. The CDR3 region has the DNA TGCGCCAGCAGCCCGGGACTAGCGGGAGGCTTAACCGGGGAGCTGTTTTTT.

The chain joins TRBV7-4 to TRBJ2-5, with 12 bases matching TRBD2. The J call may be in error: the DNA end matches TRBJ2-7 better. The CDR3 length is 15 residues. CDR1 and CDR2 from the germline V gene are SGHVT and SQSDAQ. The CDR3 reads CASSPSGRAFHEQYF. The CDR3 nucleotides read TGTGCCAGCAGCCCTAGCGGGAGGGCCTTCCACGAGCAGTACTTC.

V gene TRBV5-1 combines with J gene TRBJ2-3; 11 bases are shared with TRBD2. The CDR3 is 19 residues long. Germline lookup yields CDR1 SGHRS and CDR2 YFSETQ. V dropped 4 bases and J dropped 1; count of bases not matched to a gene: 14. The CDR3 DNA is TGCGCCAGCAGCCGACTCCCACTAGCGGGAGTATTGGGCACAGATACGCAGTATTTT. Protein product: CASSRLPLAGVLGTDTQYF.

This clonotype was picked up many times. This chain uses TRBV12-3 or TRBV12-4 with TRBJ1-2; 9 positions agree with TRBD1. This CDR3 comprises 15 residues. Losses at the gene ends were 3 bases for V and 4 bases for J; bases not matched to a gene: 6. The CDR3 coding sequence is TGTGCCAGCAGTTTGTACAGGGGGCTAGCCTATGGCTACACCTTC. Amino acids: CASSLYRGLAYGYTF.

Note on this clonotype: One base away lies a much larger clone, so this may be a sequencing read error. The CDR3 sequence: CASSLGGNYNEQYF. The CDR3 DNA reads as TGTGCCAGCAGCTTAGGGGGAAATTACAATGAGCAGTACTTC. This rearrangement joins TRBV11-2 to TRBJ2-5, with D unclear. From germline, CDR1 is SGHAT and CDR2 FQNNGV. This CDR3 spans 14 amino acids. V was clipped by 1 base and J by 11 bases, with 17 bases between them.

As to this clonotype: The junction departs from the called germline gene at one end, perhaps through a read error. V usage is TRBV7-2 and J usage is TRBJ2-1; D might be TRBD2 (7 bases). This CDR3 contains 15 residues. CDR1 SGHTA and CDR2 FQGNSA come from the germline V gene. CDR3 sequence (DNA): TGTGCCGGCAGCTTAGGGGGGGGGAGGCTCAATGAGCAGTTCTTC. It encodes CAGSLGGGRLNEQFF.

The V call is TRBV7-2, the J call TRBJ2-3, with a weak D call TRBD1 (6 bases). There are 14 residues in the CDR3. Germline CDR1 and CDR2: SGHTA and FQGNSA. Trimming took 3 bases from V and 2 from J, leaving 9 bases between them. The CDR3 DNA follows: TGTGCCAGCAGCTTTGACAGGTTCACAGATACGCAGTATTTT. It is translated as CASSFDRFTDTQYF.

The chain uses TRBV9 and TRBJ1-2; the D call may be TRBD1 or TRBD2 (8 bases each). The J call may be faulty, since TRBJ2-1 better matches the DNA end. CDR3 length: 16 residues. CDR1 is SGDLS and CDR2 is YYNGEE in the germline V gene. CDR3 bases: TGTGCCAGCAGCGCCAGACAGGGGACTAGTGGCGATGAGCAGTTCTTC. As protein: CASSARQGTSGDEQFF.